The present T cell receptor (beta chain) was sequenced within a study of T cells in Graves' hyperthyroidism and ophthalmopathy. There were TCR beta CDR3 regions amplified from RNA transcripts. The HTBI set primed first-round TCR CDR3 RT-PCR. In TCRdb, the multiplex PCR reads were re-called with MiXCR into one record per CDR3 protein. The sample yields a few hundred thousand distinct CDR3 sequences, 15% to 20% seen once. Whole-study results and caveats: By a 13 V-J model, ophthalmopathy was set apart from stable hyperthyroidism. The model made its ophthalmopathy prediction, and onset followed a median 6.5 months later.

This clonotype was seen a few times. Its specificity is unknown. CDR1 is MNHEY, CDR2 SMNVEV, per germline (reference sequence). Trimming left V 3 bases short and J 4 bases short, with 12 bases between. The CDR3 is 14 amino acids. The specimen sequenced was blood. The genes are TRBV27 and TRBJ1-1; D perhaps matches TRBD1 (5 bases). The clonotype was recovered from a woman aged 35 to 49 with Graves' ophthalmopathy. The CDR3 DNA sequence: TGTGCCAGCAGTTTCCGTGGGACTGTCACTGAAGCTTTCTTT. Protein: CASSFRGTVTEAFF.